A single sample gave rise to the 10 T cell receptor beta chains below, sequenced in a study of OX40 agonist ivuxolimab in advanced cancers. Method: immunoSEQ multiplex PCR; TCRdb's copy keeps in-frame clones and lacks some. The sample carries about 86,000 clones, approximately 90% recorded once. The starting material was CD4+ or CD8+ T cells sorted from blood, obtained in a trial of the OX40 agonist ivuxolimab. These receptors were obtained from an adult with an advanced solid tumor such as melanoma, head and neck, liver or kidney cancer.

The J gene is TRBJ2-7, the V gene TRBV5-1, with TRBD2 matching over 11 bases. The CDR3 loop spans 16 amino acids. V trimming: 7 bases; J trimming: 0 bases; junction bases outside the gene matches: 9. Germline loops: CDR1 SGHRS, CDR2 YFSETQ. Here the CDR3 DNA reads TGCGCCAGCCAGTCCGGGACTAGCGGTTTCTCCTACGAGCAGTACTTC. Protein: CASQSGTSGFSYEQYF.

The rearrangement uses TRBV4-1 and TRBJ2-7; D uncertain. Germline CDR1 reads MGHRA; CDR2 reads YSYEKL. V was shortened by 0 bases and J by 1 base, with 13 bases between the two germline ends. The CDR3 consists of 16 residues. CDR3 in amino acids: CASSQDGRALSYEQYF. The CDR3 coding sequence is TGCGCCAGCAGCCAAGATGGTAGGGCTCTTTCCTACGAGCAGTACTTC.

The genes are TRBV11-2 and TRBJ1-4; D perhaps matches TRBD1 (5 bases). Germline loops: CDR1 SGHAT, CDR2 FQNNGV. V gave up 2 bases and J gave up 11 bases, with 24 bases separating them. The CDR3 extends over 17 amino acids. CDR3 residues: CASSLSQGGLPGGKLFF. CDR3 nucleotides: TGTGCCAGCAGCTTATCCCAGGGCGGCCTTCCGGGGGGGAAACTGTTTTTT.

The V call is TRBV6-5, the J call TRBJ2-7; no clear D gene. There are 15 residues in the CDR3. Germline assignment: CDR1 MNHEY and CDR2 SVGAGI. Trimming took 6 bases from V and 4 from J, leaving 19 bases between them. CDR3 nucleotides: TGTGCCAGCAGAGTCTCGCTACGTTCTACTTACGAGCAGTACTTC. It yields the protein CASRVSLRSTYEQYF.

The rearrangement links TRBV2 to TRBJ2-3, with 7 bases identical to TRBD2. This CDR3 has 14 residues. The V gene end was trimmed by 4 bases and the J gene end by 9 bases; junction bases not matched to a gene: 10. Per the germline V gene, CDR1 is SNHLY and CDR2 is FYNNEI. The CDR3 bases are TGTGCCAGCAGTGCCCGGGAGGATCCAAGGACGCAGTATTTT. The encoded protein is CASSAREDPRTQYF. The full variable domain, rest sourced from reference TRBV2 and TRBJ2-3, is EPEVTQTPSHQVTQMGQEVILRCVPISNHLYFYWYRQILGQKVEFLVSFYNNEISEKSEIFDDQFSVERPDGSNFTLKIRSTKLEDSAMYFCASSAREDPRTQYFGPGTRLTVL.

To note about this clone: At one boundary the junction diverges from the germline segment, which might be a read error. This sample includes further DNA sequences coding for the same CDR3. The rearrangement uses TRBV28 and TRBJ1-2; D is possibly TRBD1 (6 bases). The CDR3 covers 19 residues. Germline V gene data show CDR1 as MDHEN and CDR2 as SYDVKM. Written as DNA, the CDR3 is TGTGCCAGCATCCCCTGGGGGGCAGGGCGATCCCATTTTAACTATGGCTATACCTTC. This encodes CASIPWGAGRSHFNYGYTF.

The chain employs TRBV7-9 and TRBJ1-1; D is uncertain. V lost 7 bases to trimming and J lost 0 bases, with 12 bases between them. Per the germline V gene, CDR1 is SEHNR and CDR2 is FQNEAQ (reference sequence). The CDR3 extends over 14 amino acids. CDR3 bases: TGTGCCAGCACCCGGACCGGGATGAACACTGAAGCTTTCTTT. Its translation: CASTRTGMNTEAFF.

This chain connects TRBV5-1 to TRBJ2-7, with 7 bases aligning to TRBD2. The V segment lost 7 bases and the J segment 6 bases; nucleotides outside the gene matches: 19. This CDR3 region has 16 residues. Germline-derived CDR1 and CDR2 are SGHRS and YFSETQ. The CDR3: CASFLGGTSGLVEQYF. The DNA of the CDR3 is TGCGCCAGCTTCCTGGGGGGGACCTCCGGTCTGGTCGAGCAGTACTTC.

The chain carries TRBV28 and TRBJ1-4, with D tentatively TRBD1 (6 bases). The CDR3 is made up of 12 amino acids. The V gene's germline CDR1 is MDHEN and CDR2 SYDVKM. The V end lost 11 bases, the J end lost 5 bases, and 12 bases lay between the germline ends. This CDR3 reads CAGGRGNEKLFF. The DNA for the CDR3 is TGTGCCGGGGGGCGAGGAAATGAAAAACTGTTTTTT.

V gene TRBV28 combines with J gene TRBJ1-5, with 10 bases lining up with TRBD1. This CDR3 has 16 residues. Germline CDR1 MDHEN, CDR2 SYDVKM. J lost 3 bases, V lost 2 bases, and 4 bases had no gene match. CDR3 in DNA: TGTGCCAGCAGTTTAGTGGACAGGGGGAACAATCAGCCCCAGCATTTT. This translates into CASSLVDRGNNQPQHF.